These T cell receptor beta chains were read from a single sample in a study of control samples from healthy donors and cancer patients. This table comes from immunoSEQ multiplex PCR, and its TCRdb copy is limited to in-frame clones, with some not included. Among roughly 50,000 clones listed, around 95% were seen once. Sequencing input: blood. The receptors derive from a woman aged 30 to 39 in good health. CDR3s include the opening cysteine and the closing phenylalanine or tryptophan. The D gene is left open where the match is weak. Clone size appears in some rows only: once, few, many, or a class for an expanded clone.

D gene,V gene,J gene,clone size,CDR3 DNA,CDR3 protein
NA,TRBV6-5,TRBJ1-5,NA,TGTGCCAGCAGCCCGGGGGGCAATCAGCCCCAGCATTTT,CASSPGGNQPQHF
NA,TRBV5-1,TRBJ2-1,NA,TGCGCCAGCAGCTTGGCCCCGCTGAATGAGCAGTTCTTC,CASSLAPLNEQFF
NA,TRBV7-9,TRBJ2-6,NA,TGTGCCAGCAGCGTGACTACTTCTGGGGCCAACGTCCTGACTTTC,CASSVTTSGANVLTF
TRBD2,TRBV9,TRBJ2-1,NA,TGTGCCAGCAGCGGGACTAGCGGGAGGGCCTACAATGAGCAGTTCTTC,CASSGTSGRAYNEQFF
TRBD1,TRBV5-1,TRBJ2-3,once,TGCGCCAGCAGCTGGGACAGACAGACTAGCACAGATACGCAGTATTTT,CASSWDRQTSTDTQYF
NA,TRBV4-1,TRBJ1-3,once,TGCGCCAGCAGTCCTACCGGAGGGGGAAACACCATATATTTT,CASSPTGGGNTIYF
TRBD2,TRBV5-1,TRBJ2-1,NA,TGCGCCAGCAGCTTGAATATAGCGGGAGGATACAATGAGCAGTTCTTC,CASSLNIAGGYNEQFF
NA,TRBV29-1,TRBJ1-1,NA,TGCAGCGCATCGAACACTGAAGCTTTCTTT,CSASNTEAFF
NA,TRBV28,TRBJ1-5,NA,TGTGCCAGCAGTTTACGCCCCTTCAAGTCCCAGCATTTT,CASSLRPFKSQHF
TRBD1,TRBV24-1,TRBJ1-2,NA,TGTGCCACCGCCTCCGGGACAGGGGGGGGCTATGGCTACACCTTC,CATASGTGGGYGYTF
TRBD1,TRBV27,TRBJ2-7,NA,TGTGCCAGCAGTTTATTGGGGACAGGGAATGAGCAGTACTTC,CASSLLGTGNEQYF
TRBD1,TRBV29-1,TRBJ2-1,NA,TGCAGCGTTGTGACAGGGAACAATGAGCAGTTCTTC,CSVVTGNNEQFF
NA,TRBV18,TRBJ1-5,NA,TGTGCCAGCTCACCAGAGGCAGGGACGCAGCCCCAGCATTTT,CASSPEAGTQPQHF
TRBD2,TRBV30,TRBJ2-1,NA,TGTGCCTGGGGTTTAGCGGGAGGGCCGGGGAATGAGCAGTTCTTC,CAWGLAGGPGNEQFF
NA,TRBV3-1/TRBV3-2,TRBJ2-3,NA,TGTGCCAGCAGCCAAGATGAGGGGAGGAACACGCAGTATTTT,CASSQDEGRNTQYF
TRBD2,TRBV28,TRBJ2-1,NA,TGTGCCACCAGTTTTAGTGCGGGAGTGGTCAATGAGCAGTTCTTC,CATSFSAGVVNEQFF
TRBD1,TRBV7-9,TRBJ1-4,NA,TGTGCCAGCAACAGGGGTAATGAAAAACTGTTTTTT,CASNRGNEKLFF
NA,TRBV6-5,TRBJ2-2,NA,TGTGCCAGCAGTTCGTGGCGGGGCACCGGGGAGCTGTTTTTT,CASSSWRGTGELFF
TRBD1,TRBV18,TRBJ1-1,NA,TGTGCCAGCTCACCAAAGTCCAACCGGGACAGGGCTGAAGCTTTCTTT,CASSPKSNRDRAEAFF
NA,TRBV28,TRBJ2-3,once,TGTGCCAGCAGTTTCCGGGCGACTAGGGCAGATACGCAGTATTTT,CASSFRATRADTQYF
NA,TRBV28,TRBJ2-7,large,TGTGCCAGCAGCCTATCGGGGGCGGTAATCTCCTACGAGCAGTACTTC,CASSLSGAVISYEQYF
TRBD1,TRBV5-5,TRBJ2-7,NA,TGTGCCAGCAGCTTGTATCTTGGACAGGGGGGCTCCTACGAGCAGTACTTC,CASSLYLGQGGSYEQYF
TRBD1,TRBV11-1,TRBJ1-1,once,TGTGCCAGCAGCGGAGGACCGACAGGGCTTTACACTGAAGCTTTCTTT,CASSGGPTGLYTEAFF